Below, 13 T cell receptor beta chains from the same sample are listed, as sequenced in a study of cytomegalovirus exposure and HLA in healthy donors. This PCR relied on a set of 60 Vbeta primers and 13 Jbeta primers. Libraries were prepared by immunoSEQ multiplex PCR; TCRdb keeps only in-frame clonotypes and omits some of them. The table gives around 57,000 clones; the top ten clones make up 9.5% to 11% of it. Sequenced sample: PBMCs. These receptors were obtained from a woman aged 50 to 60 in good health and CMV-seropositive.

With regard to this clone: This specimen includes other DNA sequences encoding the same CDR3. The rearrangement uses TRBV6-1 and TRBJ1-6, with D possibly being TRBD1 (5 bases). The ends were cut back, 7 bases at V and 5 bases at J, with 12 bases in the middle. CDR3 length: 14 residues. CDR1 and CDR2 (germline): MNHNS, SASEGT. CDR3 sequence (DNA): TGTGCCAGCATCTCAGGGTGGGATAATTCACCCCTCCACTTT. This gives the protein CASISGWDNSPLHF.

V gene TRBV7-6 combines with J gene TRBJ2-3, with a possible D match to TRBD2 (5 bases). The CDR3 totals 15 residues. Per germline, CDR1 SGHVS and CDR2 FNYEAQ. Trimming pared 4 bases from V and 0 bases from J, leaving 11 bases between. Here the CDR3 DNA reads TGTGCCAGCAGCTCGCAGGACTCTAGCACAGATACGCAGTATTTT. This codes for CASSSQDSSTDTQYF.

The rearrangement joins TRBV19 to TRBJ2-6; weak D call: TRBD1 (6 bases). The CDR3 is 17 amino acids. The germline V gene encodes CDR1 LNHDA and CDR2 SQIVND (reference sequence). The ends were cut back, 5 bases at V and 2 bases at J, with 16 bases in the middle. In DNA, the CDR3 is TGTGCCAGTAGTCCGGGCAGGGGTAGCGCTGGGGCCAACGTCCTGACTTTC. This sequence encodes CASSPGRGSAGANVLTF.

The chain employs TRBV27 and TRBJ1-2, with a possible D match to TRBD1 (6 bases). The CDR3 contains 13 residues. From germline, CDR1 is MNHEY and CDR2 SMNVEV (reference sequence). V lost 5 bases to trimming and J lost 2 bases, with 9 bases between them. CDR3 amino acids: CASSLDRNYGYTF. For the CDR3, the DNA is TGTGCCAGCAGTCTCGACAGGAACTATGGCTACACCTTC.

The gene calls are TRBV19 and TRBJ2-1, with D tentatively TRBD1 (5 bases). Germline V gene data show CDR1 as LNHDA and CDR2 as SQIVND (reference sequence). V lost 3 bases and J 2 bases, leaving 14 bases between the germline ends. CDR3 length: 16 amino acids. Written as DNA, the CDR3 is TGTGCCAGTAGTATGTCCAGGGCCCCCCCCTACAATGAGCAGTTCTTC. The encoded protein is CASSMSRAPPYNEQFF.

The rearrangement joins TRBV11-2 to TRBJ1-6; TRBD1 aligns across 7 bases. After removal of 1 base from V and 7 bases from J, the junction contained 4 bases not matched to a gene. This CDR3 comprises 15 residues. Germline assignment: CDR1 SGHAT and CDR2 FQNNGV. DNA for the CDR3: TGTGCCAGCAGCTTAGGGGACAGAAGGAATTCACCCCTCCACTTT. Translation: CASSLGDRRNSPLHF.

V and J are TRBV30 and TRBJ2-1; D is undetermined. This CDR3 has 11 amino acids. V shed 0 bases and J shed 8 bases, with 5 bases lying between them. In germline, CDR1 is GTSNPN, CDR2 SVGIG (reference sequence). The CDR3 sequence: CAWSVRDEQFF. DNA for the CDR3: TGTGCCTGGAGTGTACGGGATGAGCAGTTCTTC.

V and J are TRBV29-1 and TRBJ1-2, with 10 bases fitting TRBD1. The CDR3 spans 14 residues. V lost 4 bases to trimming and J lost 5 bases; unmatched junction nucleotides: 7. Germline V gene sequence: CDR1 SQVTM, CDR2 ANQGSEA. The CDR3 region is CSVVETGGGYGYTF. CDR3 DNA: TGCAGCGTTGTAGAGACAGGGGGCGGGTATGGCTACACCTTC.

This chain links TRBV29-1 with TRBJ1-5; weak D call: TRBD1 (5 bases). Trimming cost V 4 bases and J 4 bases, with 8 bases left between them. Germline V gene data show CDR1 as SQVTM and CDR2 as ANQGSEA. The length of the CDR3 is 12 residues. CDR3: CSVGGRNQPQHF. The CDR3 nucleotides are TGCAGCGTTGGGGGCAGGAATCAGCCCCAGCATTTT.

The rearrangement joins TRBV27 to TRBJ1-5, with D possibly being TRBD1 (6 bases). The CDR3 runs to 14 residues. CDR1 and CDR2 from the germline V gene are MNHEY and SMNVEV (reference sequence). Deletions cut 6 bases from V and 6 bases from J, with 15 bases between. This CDR3 is CASRKGGSSQPQHF. The CDR3, as DNA: TGTGCCAGCAGGAAGGGGGGGTCGAGTCAGCCCCAGCATTTT.

The V call is TRBV4-2, the J call TRBJ1-3; 7 bases line up with TRBD1. The CDR3 consists of 16 residues. V was clipped by 1 base and J by 2 bases; unmatched bases: 5. Per the germline V gene, CDR1 is LGHNA and CDR2 is YNFKEQ. CDR3 nucleotides: TGTGCCAGCAGCCAAGGGCTCAGGGGGGCTGGAAACACCATATATTTT. Its translation: CASSQGLRGAGNTIYF.

The chain has TRBV18 and TRBJ1-5, with a possible D match to TRBD1 (6 bases). The CDR3 is 15 residues long. V was clipped by 3 bases and J by 2 bases, with 11 bases between them. The germline V gene has CDR1 KGHSH and CDR2 LQKENI. The DNA for the CDR3 is TGTGCCAGCTCACCTCTAGAGGGGGGCAATCAGCCCCAGCATTTT. Translating gives CASSPLEGGNQPQHF.

The rearrangement joins TRBV30 to TRBJ2-1; D unclear. Trimming stripped 1 base from V and 3 bases from J, with 7 bases between. From germline, CDR1 is GTSNPN and CDR2 SVGIG (reference sequence). The CDR3 spans 13 residues. CDR3 region: CAWSEQFYNEQFF. CDR3 coding DNA: TGTGCCTGGAGTGAACAGTTCTACAATGAGCAGTTCTTC.